This entry lists 28 T cell receptor beta chains sequenced from one sample in a study of T cells after yellow fever vaccination. TCRdb itself ran the 5' RACE reads through MiXCR, one entry per CDR3 protein. Seen here are some 350,000 distinct CDR3 sequences, 3% to 4.5% observed once, and the top ten hold 24%. The sequences come from PBMCs, collected 5 days after the yellow fever booster vaccination. The receptors originated from a young man who received the YFV17D yellow fever vaccine.

The chain employs TRBV7-8 and TRBJ1-4; 8 positions match TRBD1. The CDR3 loop spans 18 amino acids. The germline CDR1 and CDR2 sequences are SGHVS and FQNEAQ. V shed 2 bases, J shed 4 bases, and the junction held 12 bases outside the gene matches. CDR3 region: CASSLSRQGPANNEKLFF. The CDR3 region has the DNA TGTGCCAGCAGCTTATCAAGACAGGGGCCTGCCAATAATGAAAAACTGTTTTTT.

This clonotype was counted ten times or more. The genes are TRBV5-4 and TRBJ2-1, with a tentative D call TRBD2 (5 bases). The CDR3 totals 15 residues. Germline assignment: CDR1 SGHNT and CDR2 YYREEE (reference sequence). V was clipped by 4 bases and J by 3 bases, with 14 bases between them. CDR3 nucleotides: TGTGCCAGCAGCGGACTGTCGGGGTTCTACAATGAGCAGTTCTTC. Encoded protein: CASSGLSGFYNEQFF. The whole variable domain, filled in from reference TRBV5-4 and TRBJ2-1, reads ETGVTQSPTHLIKTRGQQVTLRCSSQSGHNTVSWYQQALGQGPQFIFQYYREEENGRGNFPPRFSGLQFPNYSSELNVNALELDDSALYLCASSGLSGFYNEQFFGPGTRLTVL.

There are a few counts of this clonotype. The rearrangement joins TRBV6-6 to TRBJ1-3, with D possibly TRBD1 on 5 matching bases. This CDR3 comprises 13 residues. Germline V gene lookup returns CDR1 MNHNY and CDR2 SVGAGI (reference sequence). Between the trimmed V and J ends, which lost 4 bases and 6 bases, there was a span of 10 bases. CDR3 sequence: CASSSGTQNTIYF. CDR3 bases: TGTGCCAGCAGTTCGGGGACGCAAAACACCATATATTTT.

This clonotype occurred a few times. V and J are TRBV29-1 and TRBJ2-1, with 10 bases aligning to TRBD2. The CDR3 runs to 17 residues. V shed 3 bases and J 6 bases; nucleotides not matched to a gene: 14. CDR1 is SQVTM, CDR2 ANQGSEA, per germline. This chain's CDR3 is CSVDGGASGGIGNEQFF. The CDR3 nucleotides read TGCAGCGTTGATGGGGGGGCTAGCGGGGGCATAGGCAATGAGCAGTTCTTC.

CDR3 in amino acids: CASSTFAGTQYF. Written as DNA, the CDR3 is TGTGCCAGCAGCACCTTCGCGGGGACCCAGTACTTC. The gene calls are TRBV7-2 and TRBJ2-5; a possible D gene is TRBD2 (5 bases). CDR3 length: 12 residues. Germline V lookup: CDR1 SGHTA, CDR2 FQGNSA. V was trimmed by 5 bases and J by 7 bases, leaving 11 bases between them.

The chain couples TRBV7-3 to TRBJ2-2, with TRBD1 matching over 9 bases. This CDR3 has 16 amino acids. J lost 2 bases, V lost 5 bases, and 6 bases had no gene match. Germline loops: CDR1 SGHTA, CDR2 FQGTGA. CDR3 region: CASSPGGQGNTGELFF. CDR3 bases: TGTGCCAGCAGCCCAGGGGGACAGGGTAACACCGGGGAGCTGTTTTTT. Drawing the rest from reference TRBV7-3 and TRBJ2-2, the complete variable domain is GAGVSQTPSNKVTEKGKYVELRCDPISGHTALYWYRQSLGQGPEFLIYFQGTGAADDSGLPNDRFFAVRPEGSVSTLKIQRTERGDSAVYLCASSPGGQGNTGELFFGEGSRLTVL.

Ten or more counts support this clonotype. The chain employs TRBV29-1 and TRBJ2-3; tentative D call: TRBD2 (5 bases). V lost 6 bases and J 0 bases, leaving 10 bases between the germline ends. There are 13 residues in the CDR3. Germline loops: CDR1 SQVTM, CDR2 ANQGSEA. DNA of the CDR3: TGCAGCGTCGTCGGCGGGAGCACAGATACGCAGTATTTT. Its translation is CSVVGGSTDTQYF.

This clonotype was counted many times. The CDR3 sequence is CASSVGGFNEQFF. As DNA, the CDR3 is TGTGCCAGCAGCGTAGGAGGGTTCAATGAGCAGTTCTTC. The chain links TRBV9 to TRBJ2-1, with a weak D call TRBD2 (5 bases). V was cut by 0 bases and J by 6 bases, with 7 bases left in between. This CDR3 spans 13 amino acids. Germline loops: CDR1 SGDLS, CDR2 YYNGEE.

The V and J genes are TRBV2 and TRBJ1-2; possible D gene TRBD1, 5 bases. CDR1 and CDR2 from the germline V gene are SNHLY and FYNNEI. V was trimmed by 5 bases and J by 0 bases, leaving 10 bases between them. CDR3 size: 14 residues. For the CDR3, the DNA is TGTGCCAGCAGTTGGGACCAGGCTAACTATGGCTACACCTTC. This encodes CASSWDQANYGYTF.

This clonotype was detected only a few times. The chain has TRBV19 and TRBJ2-1; 13 bases are shared with TRBD2. CDR1 LNHDA and CDR2 SQIVND come from the germline V gene (reference sequence). V lost 2 bases and J lost 8; bases outside the gene matches: 6. This CDR3 has 16 amino acids. The CDR3 coding sequence is TGTGCCAGTAGTATAACCGGGACTAGCGGGGCGGATGAGCAGTTCTTC. Translated, it gives CASSITGTSGADEQFF.

This clonotype has at least ten counts. V gene TRBV6-2 or TRBV6-3 combines with J gene TRBJ1-1, with D unclear. Germline V gives CDR1 MNHEY, CDR2 SVGEGT. Between the trimmed V and J ends, which lost 7 bases and 6 bases, there was a span of 12 bases. The CDR3 is made up of 12 amino acids. CDR3 protein: CASIDRGAEAFF. The CDR3 DNA sequence: TGTGCCAGCATCGATCGCGGGGCTGAAGCTTTCTTT.

The gene calls are TRBV15 and TRBJ2-6; TRBD1 aligns across 11 bases. CDR3 length: 19 amino acids. The germline V gene has CDR1 LNHNV and CDR2 YYDKDF (reference sequence). The V gene end was trimmed by 0 bases and the J gene end by 2 bases; junction bases not matched to a gene: 6. In nucleotides, the CDR3 is TGTGCCACCAGCAGAGACGCGAGGACAGGGGGCGCTGGGGCCAACGTCCTGACTTTC. Translated: CATSRDARTGGAGANVLTF.

The V call is TRBV12-3 or TRBV12-4, the J call TRBJ2-3; 13 bases align to TRBD2. The CDR3 runs 16 residues. The junction had 7 bases not matched to a gene; V was cut back by 3 bases and J by 7 bases. CDR3: CASSFRLAGGTNTQYF. The CDR3 bases are TGTGCCAGCAGTTTTCGACTAGCGGGGGGCACGAATACGCAGTATTTT.

This clonotype was seen more than once but under ten times. This rearrangement joins TRBV7-6 to TRBJ1-4; D gene ambiguous. The CDR3 runs to 14 residues. From germline, CDR1 is SGHVS and CDR2 FNYEAQ. Trimming pared 3 bases from V and 3 bases from J, leaving 8 bases between. In nucleotides, the CDR3 is TGTGCCAGCAGCTTGTCGGCAGCTAATGAAAAACTGTTTTTT. The encoded protein is CASSLSAANEKLFF.

This clonotype was recorded many times. The genes are TRBV2 and TRBJ2-6; 7 nucleotides match TRBD1. Germline V lookup: CDR1 SNHLY, CDR2 FYNNEI. This CDR3 region has 15 residues. With V trimmed by 5 bases and J by 2 bases, 3 bases remained unmatched. The chain's CDR3 is CASSPDRAGANVLTF. The CDR3 DNA is TGTGCCAGCAGTCCTGACAGGGCTGGGGCCAACGTCCTGACTTTC.

This chain joins TRBV6-2 or TRBV6-3 and TRBJ2-1, with 10 nucleotides matching TRBD2. The germline V gene encodes CDR1 MNHEY and CDR2 SVGEGT. With V trimmed by 2 bases and J by 7 bases, 8 bases remained unmatched. This CDR3 has 16 residues. CDR3 protein: CASSYRIGTSANEQFF. The CDR3 nucleotides read TGTGCCAGCAGTTACAGGATAGGGACTAGCGCAAATGAGCAGTTCTTC.

This clonotype was picked up many times. The chain recombines TRBV18 with TRBJ1-1, with no clear D. Germline-derived CDR1 and CDR2 are KGHSH and LQKENI. The CDR3 totals 13 residues. Trimming took off 3 bases at V and 4 bases at J, with 9 bases between the two ends. The CDR3 region has the DNA TGTGCCAGCTCACCCCAGCCGGGCACTGAAGCTTTCTTT. It is translated as CASSPQPGTEAFF.

The V and J genes are TRBV20-1 and TRBJ1-1; D possibly corresponds to TRBD1 (5 bases). Trimming shortened V by 1 base and J by 4 bases, and 10 bases separated the two germline ends. This CDR3 has 13 residues. Germline lookup yields CDR1 DFQATT and CDR2 SNEGSKA (reference sequence). CDR3 sequence reads: CSARGGGFTEAFF. DNA for the CDR3: TGCAGTGCTAGAGGCGGGGGATTCACTGAAGCTTTCTTT.

This clonotype was recorded at least ten times. The CDR3 loop is CASSRTGTYYNNEQFF. The CDR3, as DNA: TGTGCCAGCAGTCGAACCGGGACATATTATAACAATGAGCAGTTCTTC. The chain has TRBV6-2 or TRBV6-3 and TRBJ2-1, with D perhaps matching TRBD1 (6 bases). This CDR3 contains 16 residues. Germline CDR1 reads MNHEY; CDR2 reads SVGEGT. Between the trimmed V and J ends, which lost 5 bases and 5 bases, there was a span of 19 bases.

This clonotype turned up a few times. V usage is TRBV20-1 and J usage is TRBJ1-4, with D unresolved. Germline CDR1 and CDR2: DFQATT and SNEGSKA (reference sequence). Deletions cut 3 bases from V and 7 bases from J, with 9 bases between. The CDR3 has 12 amino acids. The CDR3 nucleotides are TGCAGTGCTAGTGGAGCGAGTGAAAAACTGTTTTTT. Protein sequence: CSASGASEKLFF.

The rearrangement links TRBV5-1 to TRBJ2-2, with 9 bases that match TRBD1. The CDR3 runs to 17 residues. V trimming: 6 bases; J trimming: 6 bases; junction bases outside the gene matches: 15. The germline V gene has CDR1 SGHRS and CDR2 YFSETQ. Written as DNA, the CDR3 is TGCGCCAGCACCCTGAGGGGGGGACAGGGATCGGCCGGGGAGCTGTTTTTT. It codes for CASTLRGGQGSAGELFF.

This clonotype was recorded at least ten times. The chain is built from TRBV7-2 and TRBJ1-1; D gene uncertain. V was shortened by 4 bases and J by 0 bases, with 6 bases between the two germline ends. The CDR3 is 13 residues long. Per the germline V gene, CDR1 is SGHTA and CDR2 is FQGNSA. CDR3 coding DNA: TGTGCCAGCAGCTCAGGCATGAACACTGAAGCTTTCTTT. Translated, it gives CASSSGMNTEAFF.

This clonotype was counted at least ten times. The V call is TRBV4-3, the J call TRBJ1-5; possibly TRBD1 for D (6 bases). The CDR3 loop spans 16 amino acids. Trimming took 1 base from V and 6 from J, leaving 16 bases between them. CDR1 and CDR2 from the germline V gene are LGHNA and YSLEER. The CDR3 nucleotides read TGCGCCAGCAGCCAAGCGGCGACAGGTAGCGTTCAGCCCCAGCATTTT. Protein sequence: CASSQAATGSVQPQHF.

V is TRBV7-7 and J is TRBJ2-5, with TRBD1 as a possible D gene (6 bases). V lost 5 bases, J lost 4 bases, and 20 bases lay in between. Looked up from germline, CDR1 is SSHAT and CDR2 is FNYEAQ (reference sequence). The CDR3 contains 16 residues. CDR3: CASSPLGGLVGETQYF. In nucleotides, the CDR3 is TGTGCCAGCAGCCCCCTAGGGGGATTAGTTGGAGAGACCCAGTACTTC.

This clonotype was detected many times. The rearrangement links TRBV6-1 to TRBJ2-2; D not resolved. The V gene lost 6 bases and the J gene lost 1 base, with 12 bases spanning the gap. Germline V gene sequence: CDR1 MNHNS, CDR2 SASEGT. The CDR3 sequence is 15 residues long. As DNA, the CDR3 is TGTGCCAGCAGAGTTTCCGACGGGAACACCGGGGAGCTGTTTTTT. It codes for CASRVSDGNTGELFF.

This clonotype turned up a few times. The rearrangement links TRBV12-3 or TRBV12-4 to TRBJ1-2; D is unclear. This CDR3 region has 16 residues. V lost 3 bases to trimming and J lost 1 base, with 15 bases between them. The CDR3 sequence: CASSFKEVGFNYGYTF. In DNA, the CDR3 is TGTGCCAGCAGTTTCAAGGAAGTGGGTTTTAACTATGGCTACACCTTC.

The rearrangement uses TRBV27 and TRBJ2-5; D gene unclear. Germline CDR1 and CDR2: MNHEY and SMNVEV (reference sequence). V dropped 0 bases and J dropped 3 bases, with 11 bases sitting between them. There are 15 residues in the CDR3. The CDR3 here is CASSLSRAWEETQYF. The CDR3 DNA reads TGTGCCAGCAGTTTATCCCGCGCGTGGGAAGAGACCCAGTACTTC.

This clonotype was recorded many times. The CDR3 is CASSLSGVGDTQYF. The CDR3 coding sequence is TGTGCCAGCAGTTTAAGCGGGGTTGGAGATACGCAGTATTTT. This chain uses TRBV27 with TRBJ2-3; 7 nucleotides agree with TRBD2. The germline gives CDR1 MNHEY, CDR2 SMNVEV (reference sequence). The CDR3 extends over 14 amino acids. The V segment lost 2 bases and the J segment 5 bases; nucleotides outside the gene matches: 4.